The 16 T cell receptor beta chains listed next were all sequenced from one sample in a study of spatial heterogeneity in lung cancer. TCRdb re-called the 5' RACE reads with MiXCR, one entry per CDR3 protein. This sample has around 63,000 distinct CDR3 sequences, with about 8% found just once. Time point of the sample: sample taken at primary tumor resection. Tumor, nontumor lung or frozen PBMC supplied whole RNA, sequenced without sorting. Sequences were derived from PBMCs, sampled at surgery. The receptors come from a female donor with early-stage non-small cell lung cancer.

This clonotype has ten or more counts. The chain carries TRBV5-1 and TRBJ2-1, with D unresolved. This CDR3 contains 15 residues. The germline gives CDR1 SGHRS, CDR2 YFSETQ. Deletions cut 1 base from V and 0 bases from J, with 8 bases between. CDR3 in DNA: TGCGCCAGCAGCTTGTATTATAGCTCCTACAATGAGCAGTTCTTC. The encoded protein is CASSLYYSSYNEQFF.

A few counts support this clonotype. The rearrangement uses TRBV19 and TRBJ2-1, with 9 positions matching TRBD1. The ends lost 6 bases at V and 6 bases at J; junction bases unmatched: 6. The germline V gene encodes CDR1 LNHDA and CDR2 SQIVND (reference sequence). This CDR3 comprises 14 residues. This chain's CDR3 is CASSLRDRANEQFF. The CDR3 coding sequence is TGTGCCAGTAGCCTCCGGGACAGGGCCAATGAGCAGTTCTTC.

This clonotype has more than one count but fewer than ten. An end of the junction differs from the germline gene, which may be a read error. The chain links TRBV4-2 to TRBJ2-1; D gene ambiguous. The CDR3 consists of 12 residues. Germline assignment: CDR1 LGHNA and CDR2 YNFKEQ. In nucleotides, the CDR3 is TGTGTCAGCAGCCAGTTAGACAATGAGCAGTTCTTC. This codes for CVSSQLDNEQFF.

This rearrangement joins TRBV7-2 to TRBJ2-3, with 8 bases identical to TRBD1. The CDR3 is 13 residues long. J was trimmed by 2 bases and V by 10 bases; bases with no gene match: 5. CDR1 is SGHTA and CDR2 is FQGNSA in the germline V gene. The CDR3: CANRDRYTDTQYF. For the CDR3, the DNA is TGTGCCAACCGGGACAGGTACACAGATACGCAGTATTTT.

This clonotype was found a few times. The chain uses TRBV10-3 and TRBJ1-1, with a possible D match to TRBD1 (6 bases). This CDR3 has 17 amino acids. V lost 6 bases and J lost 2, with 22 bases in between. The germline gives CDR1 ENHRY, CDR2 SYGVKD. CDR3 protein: CAISFAGTKDANTEAFF. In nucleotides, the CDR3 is TGTGCCATCAGCTTCGCCGGGACAAAAGACGCAAACACTGAAGCTTTCTTT.

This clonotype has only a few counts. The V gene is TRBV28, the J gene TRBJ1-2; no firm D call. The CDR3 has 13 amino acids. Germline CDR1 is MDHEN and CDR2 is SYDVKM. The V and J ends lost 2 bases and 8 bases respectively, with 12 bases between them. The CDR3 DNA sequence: TGTGCCAGCAGTTTAAAGGCACCCCCGGGCTACACCTTC. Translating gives CASSLKAPPGYTF.

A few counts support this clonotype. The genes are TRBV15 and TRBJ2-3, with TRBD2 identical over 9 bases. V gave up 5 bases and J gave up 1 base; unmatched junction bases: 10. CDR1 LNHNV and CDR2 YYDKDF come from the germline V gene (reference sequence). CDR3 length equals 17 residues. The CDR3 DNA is TGTGCCACCAGCGGAGCGGTGGTAGCGGGAGGCACAGATACGCAGTATTTT. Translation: CATSGAVVAGGTDTQYF.

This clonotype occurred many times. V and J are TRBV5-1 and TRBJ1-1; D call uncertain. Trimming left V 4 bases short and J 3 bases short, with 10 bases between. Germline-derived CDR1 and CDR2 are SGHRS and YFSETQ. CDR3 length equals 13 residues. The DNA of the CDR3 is TGCGCCAGCAGCGGTCGGCCCGACACTGAAGCTTTCTTT. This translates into CASSGRPDTEAFF.

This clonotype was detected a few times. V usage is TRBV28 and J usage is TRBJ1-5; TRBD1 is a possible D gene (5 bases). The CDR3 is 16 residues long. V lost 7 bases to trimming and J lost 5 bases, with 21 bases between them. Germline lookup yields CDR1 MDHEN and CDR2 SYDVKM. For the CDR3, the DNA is TGTGCCAGCACCACGGACGGGACGGAGGCCCATCAGCCCCAGCATTTT. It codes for CASTTDGTEAHQPQHF.

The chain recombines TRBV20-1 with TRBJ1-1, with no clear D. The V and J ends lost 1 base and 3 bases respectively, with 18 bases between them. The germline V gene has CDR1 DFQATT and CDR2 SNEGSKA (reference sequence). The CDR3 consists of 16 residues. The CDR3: CSARVTFVGSYTEAFF. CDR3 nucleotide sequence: TGCAGTGCTAGAGTGACGTTTGTGGGCAGCTACACTGAAGCTTTCTTT.

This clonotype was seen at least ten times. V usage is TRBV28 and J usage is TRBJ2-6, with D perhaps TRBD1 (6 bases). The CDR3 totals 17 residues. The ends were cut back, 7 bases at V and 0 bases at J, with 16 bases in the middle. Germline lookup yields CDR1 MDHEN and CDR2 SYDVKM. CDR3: CASNLGQPTSGANVLTF. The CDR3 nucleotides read TGTGCCAGCAATCTAGGACAGCCCACCTCTGGGGCCAACGTCCTGACTTTC.

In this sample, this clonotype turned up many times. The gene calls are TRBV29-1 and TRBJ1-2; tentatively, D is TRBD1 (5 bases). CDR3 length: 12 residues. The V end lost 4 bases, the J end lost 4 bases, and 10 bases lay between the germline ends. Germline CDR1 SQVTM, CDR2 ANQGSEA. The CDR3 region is CSVVSDIYGYTF. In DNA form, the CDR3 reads TGCAGCGTTGTTTCGGACATCTATGGCTACACCTTC.

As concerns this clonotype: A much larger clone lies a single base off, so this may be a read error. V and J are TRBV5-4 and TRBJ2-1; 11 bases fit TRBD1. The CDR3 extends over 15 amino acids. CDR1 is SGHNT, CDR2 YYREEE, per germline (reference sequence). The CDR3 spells CTSSGDRGNYNEQFF. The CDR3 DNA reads TGTACCAGCAGCGGGGACAGGGGGAACTACAATGAGCAGTTCTTC.

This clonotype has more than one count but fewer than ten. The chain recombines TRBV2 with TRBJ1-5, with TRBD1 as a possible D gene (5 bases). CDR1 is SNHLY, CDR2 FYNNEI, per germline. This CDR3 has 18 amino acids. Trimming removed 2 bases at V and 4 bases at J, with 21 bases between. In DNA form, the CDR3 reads TGTGCCAGCAGTGAATTAAGGAGGGGACTAAGAAATAATCAGCCCCAGCATTTT. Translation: CASSELRRGLRNNQPQHF.

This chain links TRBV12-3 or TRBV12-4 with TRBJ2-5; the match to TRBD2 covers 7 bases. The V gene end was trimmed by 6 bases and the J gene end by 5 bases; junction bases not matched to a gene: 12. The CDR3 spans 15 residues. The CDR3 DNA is TGTGCCAGCAGCCCCGGGGCTAGCGGACCGGAGACCCAGTACTTC. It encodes CASSPGASGPETQYF.

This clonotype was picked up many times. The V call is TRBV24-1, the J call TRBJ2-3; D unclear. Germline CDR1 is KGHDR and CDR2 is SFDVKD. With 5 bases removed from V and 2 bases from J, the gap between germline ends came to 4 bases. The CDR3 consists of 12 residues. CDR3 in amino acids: CATSGPTDTQYF. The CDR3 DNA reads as TGTGCCACCAGTGGGCCCACAGATACGCAGTATTTT.